This is a list of T cell receptor beta chains from one sample in a study of PD-L1 blockade in urothelial cancer. The method was immunoSEQ multiplex PCR; TCRdb's version includes in-frame clones alone and lacks a portion of them. The sample has more than 45,000 clones, more than 75% seen once. The sequenced sample was PBMCs, obtained around atezolizumab (anti-PD-L1) treatment. Receptor source: a man between 60 and 75 years old with urothelial cancer. CDR3s include the opening cysteine and the closing phenylalanine or tryptophan. D genes are given only for firm matches. Not every row has a clone size; where given, it reads once, few, many or a size class.

size | D | J | V | DNA | CDR3
once | TRBD1 | TRBJ1-2 | TRBV18 | TGTGCCAGCTCACCGGCTTTAGACAGGGTTAACTATGGCTACACCTTC | CASSPALDRVNYGYTF
. | TRBD2 | TRBJ2-1 | TRBV5-6 | TGTGCCAGCAGCTTGTTCTTGCGGGGGGAATATAATGAGCAGTTCTTC | CASSLFLRGEYNEQFF
once | TRBD1 | TRBJ2-3 | TRBV9 | TGTGCCAGCAGCGTAGGGGACAGGGGGCTGGATACGCAGTATTTT | CASSVGDRGLDTQYF
. | TRBD2 | TRBJ2-1 | TRBV2 | TGTGCCAGCAGTGAACAGGGTAGCGGGAACAATGAGCAGTTCTTC | CASSEQGSGNNEQFF
. | . | TRBJ2-5 | TRBV2 | TGTGCCAACCACAGGGCTAGGCGGGAGACCCAGTACTTC | CANHRARRETQYF
. | . | TRBJ2-5 | TRBV19 | TGTGCCAGTAGCTGGACAATACAAGAGACCCAGTACTTC | CASSWTIQETQYF
. | . | TRBJ1-3 | TRBV7-8 | TGTGCCAGCAGCTTAGTATTGGGAAACACCATATATTTT | CASSLVLGNTIYF
. | . | TRBJ1-1 | TRBV6-4 | TGTGCCAGCAGTGAACAGCTGAACACTGAAGCTTTCTTT | CASSEQLNTEAFF
. | . | TRBJ1-5 | TRBV10-2 | TGCGCCAGCAGTGAGCCCCTTACAGGAGCTAGCAATCAGCCCCAGCATTTT | CASSEPLTGASNQPQHF
. | . | TRBJ1-2 | TRBV19 | TGTGCCAGTATCCCCCGCAGCGGGAGTTACGGCTACACCTTC | CASIPRSGSYGYTF
. | TRBD2 | TRBJ2-3 | TRBV10-3 | TGTGCCATCAGTGCGGGGGGGACAGATACGCAGTATTTT | CAISAGGTDTQYF
. | . | TRBJ2-1 | TRBV19 | TGTGCCAGTAGTACCCAAGGGGGGGCCGGTGAGCAGTTCTTC | CASSTQGGAGEQFF
. | TRBD1 | TRBJ1-5 | TRBV15 | TGTGCCACCCGACAGGGGGCCTATAGCAATCAGCCCCAGCATTTT | CATRQGAYSNQPQHF
. | . | TRBJ1-3 | TRBV10-2 | TGCGCCAGCAGCAGGTCCTCTGGAAACACCATATATTTT | CASSRSSGNTIYF
. | . | TRBJ2-2 | TRBV6-5 | TGTGCCAGCAGTTACTGGCCCGGGGAGCTGTTTTTT | CASSYWPGELFF
. | TRBD2 | TRBJ2-2 | TRBV7-3 | TGTGCCAGCAGCTTAGCGGGGGGGACCGGGGAGCTGTTTTTT | CASSLAGGTGELFF
. | TRBD1 | TRBJ2-7 | TRBV19 | TGTGCCAGTAGTATAGAGGGGGACAGGTTCTACGAGCAGTACTTC | CASSIEGDRFYEQYF
few | TRBD1 | TRBJ1-5 | TRBV2 | TGTGCCAGCAGTGAAAGACAGGGTGGCAATCAGCCCCAGCATTTT | CASSERQGGNQPQHF
. | . | TRBJ1-2 | TRBV30 | TGTGCCTGTATCACCCGAGGGGGTGGCGCTGAGTATGGCTACACCTTC | CACITRGGGAEYGYTF
once | . | TRBJ1-2 | TRBV5-3 | TGTGCCAGAAGCCGCTCCAATCAGGGGATCCATGGCTACACCTTC | CARSRSNQGIHGYTF
. | TRBD1 | TRBJ1-6 | TRBV19 | TGTGCCAGTAGTATAACTCCGGGACAGAATAATTCACCCCTCCACTTT | CASSITPGQNNSPLHF
. | TRBD1 | TRBJ2-1 | TRBV2 | TGTGCCAGCAGTCAAAGACAGGGGGCGAACCACAATGAGCAGTTCTTC | CASSQRQGANHNEQFF
. | . | TRBJ2-7 | TRBV2 | TGTGCCAGCGGGGAGTACGAGCAGTACTTC | CASGEYEQYF
. | . | TRBJ2-3 | TRBV6-5 | TGTGCCAGCAGTTTGCGGAGAAACACAGATACGCAGTATTTT | CASSLRRNTDTQYF